The 20 T cell receptor beta chains in this list originate from one sample, sequenced in a study of T-cell memory formation after mild COVID-19. A single record per CDR3 protein comes from TCRdb applying MiXCR to the 5' RACE reads. In the table there are 250,000 to 300,000 distinct CDR3 sequences, 15% to 20% of which are singletons. The sequenced sample consisted of PBMCs or a T cell subset sorted from them (not recorded which). The receptors derive from a man aged 18 to 29 who had mild COVID-19 (a few samples of this study predate the infection). Cell type and time point are not known.

The chain employs TRBV12-3 or TRBV12-4 and TRBJ2-3; possible D gene TRBD1, 6 bases. V was shortened by 7 bases and J by 0 bases, with 11 bases between the two germline ends. The CDR3 is 14 amino acids. This CDR3 is CASTPGHSTDTQYF. In DNA, the CDR3 is TGTGCCAGCACCCCGGGACACAGCACAGATACGCAGTATTTT.

This chain connects TRBV18 to TRBJ1-5, with D possibly being TRBD1 (6 bases). Germline V gives CDR1 KGHSH, CDR2 LQKENI. The length of the CDR3 is 16 residues. V was cut by 3 bases and J by 2 bases, with 14 bases left in between. The DNA of the CDR3 is TGTGCCAGCTCACCCAATCAGGGGTCGGGCAATCAGCCCCAGCATTTT. Its protein product is CASSPNQGSGNQPQHF.

The CDR3 region is CASSLARSGGNTDTQYF. CDR3 nucleotides: TGTGCCAGCAGCTTAGCGCGGAGCGGGGGGAACACAGATACGCAGTATTTT. The V and J genes are TRBV7-2 and TRBJ2-3; 9 nucleotides line up with TRBD2. The CDR3 loop spans 17 amino acids. The V gene's germline CDR1 is SGHTA and CDR2 FQGNSA. The junction had 6 bases not matched to a gene; V was cut back by 0 bases and J by 2 bases.

This clonotype has more than one count but fewer than ten. The rearrangement uses TRBV20-1 and TRBJ2-2, with a tentative D call TRBD1 (5 bases). The germline gives CDR1 DFQATT, CDR2 SNEGSKA (reference sequence). The CDR3 length is 15 residues. Trimming took off 1 base at V and 6 bases at J, with 15 bases between the two ends. For the CDR3, the DNA is TGCAGTGCTAGAGGAAGTTCAGGGTGGGCCGGGGAGCTGTTTTTT. Translation: CSARGSSGWAGELFF.

This clonotype has at least ten counts. The chain recombines TRBV9 with TRBJ2-2, with D perhaps matching TRBD1 or TRBD2 (5 bases each). In germline, CDR1 is SGDLS, CDR2 YYNGEE. The CDR3 totals 16 residues. Trimming shortened V by 4 bases and J by 2 bases, and 15 bases separated the two germline ends. The CDR3 DNA is TGTGCCAGCAGCCTCTATTGGGACCCAAACACCGGGGAGCTGTTTTTT. Translation gives CASSLYWDPNTGELFF.

This clonotype was counted only a few times. The chain combines TRBV12-5 with TRBJ2-4, with unresolved D. This CDR3 has 13 amino acids. V dropped 1 base and J dropped 8 bases, with 9 bases sitting between them. The germline V gene has CDR1 LGHNT and CDR2 FRNRAP. The DNA for the CDR3 is TGTGCTAGTGGTTTGGAACAGACGGACATTCAGTACTTC. It specifies CASGLEQTDIQYF.

This clonotype was recorded at least ten times. The chain carries TRBV12-3 or TRBV12-4 and TRBJ1-3; possible D gene TRBD1, 6 bases. The CDR3 is made up of 15 amino acids. V was clipped by 4 bases and J by 5 bases, with 15 bases between them. The CDR3 loop reads CASSSSNRDRNTIYF. The CDR3 nucleotides read TGTGCCAGCAGTTCATCTAACAGGGATAGAAACACCATATATTTT.

V usage is TRBV4-1 and J usage is TRBJ2-7, with D possibly being TRBD1 (6 bases). CDR1 is MGHRA, CDR2 YSYEKL, per germline. The V gene lost 2 bases and the J gene lost 0 bases, with 17 bases spanning the gap. The CDR3 totals 17 residues. CDR3: CASSQLASRDTSYEQYF. CDR3 sequence (DNA): TGCGCCAGCAGCCAATTGGCTAGTAGGGACACCTCCTACGAGCAGTACTTC.

The chain links TRBV6-2 or TRBV6-3 to TRBJ1-1, with 10 bases lining up with TRBD1. Losses at the gene ends were 2 bases for V and 8 bases for J; bases not matched to a gene: 11. Germline assignment: CDR1 MNHEY and CDR2 SVGEGT. The CDR3 is 16 amino acids. The CDR3 is CASSYPDGTGVVEAFF. CDR3 coding DNA: TGTGCCAGCAGTTACCCGGATGGGACAGGGGTTGTGGAAGCTTTCTTT.

The rearrangement joins TRBV15 to TRBJ2-2, with a tentative D call TRBD2 (5 bases). Trimming removed 2 bases from V and 7 bases from J, with 14 bases in between. Germline-derived CDR1 and CDR2 are LNHNV and YYDKDF (reference sequence). This CDR3 is 15 amino acids long. In DNA form, the CDR3 reads TGTGCCACCAGCAGACGCCAGGACTGGAACGGGGAGCTGTTTTTT. Translation gives CATSRRQDWNGELFF.

The genes are TRBV12-3 or TRBV12-4 and TRBJ2-1; 8 bases map to TRBD2. This CDR3 region has 17 residues. Losses at the gene ends were 3 bases for V and 6 bases for J; bases not matched to a gene: 13. Here the CDR3 DNA reads TGTGCCAGCAGTTTTTCCAGCGGGGGTTCTTTTATCAATGAGCAGTTCTTC. Its protein is CASSFSSGGSFINEQFF.

This chain connects TRBV20-1 to TRBJ2-3; TRBD1 might be the D (5 bases). The CDR3 sequence is 13 residues long. V was clipped by 3 bases and J by 4 bases, with 11 bases between them. Germline CDR1 DFQATT, CDR2 SNEGSKA (reference sequence). CDR3 region: CSARLTVADTQYF. The DNA of the CDR3 is TGCAGTGCTAGGTTGACAGTGGCAGATACGCAGTATTTT.

This clonotype was detected ten times or more. The chain couples TRBV4-3 to TRBJ2-3; D gene ambiguous. Germline values: CDR1 LGHNA, CDR2 YSLEER. Trimming removed 3 bases from V and 0 bases from J, with 10 bases in between. The CDR3 loop spans 15 amino acids. CDR3 coding DNA: TGCGCCAGCAGCCAGGAACTGGGCAGCACAGATACGCAGTATTTT. The encoded protein is CASSQELGSTDTQYF.

The chain couples TRBV4-3 to TRBJ1-2, with TRBD1 matching 8 bases. The V gene's germline CDR1 is LGHNA and CDR2 YSLEER. V shed 4 bases, J shed 7 bases, and the junction held 11 bases outside the gene matches. This CDR3 contains 15 residues. The CDR3 DNA sequence: TGCGCCAGCAGCCGCCATGGACAGGGTTTGGCTGGCTACACCTTC. Translated: CASSRHGQGLAGYTF.

In its sample, this clonotype was seen many times. This CDR3 is CASSPLAGTDTQYF. DNA of the CDR3: TGTGCCAGCAGCCCCCTAGCGGGCACAGATACGCAGTATTTT. The chain joins TRBV7-3 to TRBJ2-3, with 7 nucleotides matching TRBD2. The junction had 3 bases not matched to a gene; V was cut back by 5 bases and J by 1 base. Germline V gives CDR1 SGHTA, CDR2 FQGTGA. The CDR3 totals 14 residues.

The chain uses TRBV28 and TRBJ1-1; a weak D match, TRBD1 (6 bases). Germline values: CDR1 MDHEN, CDR2 SYDVKM. The germline V and J ends were trimmed by 11 bases and 6 bases, with 28 bases remaining between them. The CDR3 covers 16 residues. CDR3 in amino acids: CALGSPSGVVLSEAFF. CDR3 in DNA: TGTGCCCTTGGTTCACCCTCAGGGGTTGTGCTTTCTGAAGCTTTCTTT.

This sequence joins TRBV7-2 and TRBJ2-5, with D hard to call. CDR1 is SGHTA and CDR2 is FQGNSA in the germline V gene. CDR3 length equals 12 residues. Trimming pared 4 bases from V and 5 bases from J, leaving 8 bases between. CDR3 residues: CASSSPSETQYF. The CDR3, as DNA: TGTGCCAGCAGCTCACCAAGTGAGACCCAGTACTTC.

The chain employs TRBV5-1 and TRBJ1-2; 9 nucleotides agree with TRBD1. V was pared by 4 bases and J by 6 bases, with 7 bases of the junction left unmatched. The CDR3 sequence is 14 residues long. Germline V gives CDR1 SGHRS, CDR2 YFSETQ. CDR3 protein: CASSPQGAEHGYTF. The CDR3 DNA sequence: TGCGCCAGCAGCCCACAGGGGGCAGAACATGGCTACACCTTC.

This clonotype appeared many times. The chain links TRBV6-5 to TRBJ1-2; no reliable D call. CDR3 size: 14 residues. From germline, CDR1 is MNHEY and CDR2 SVGAGI. The V end lost 0 bases, the J end lost 8 bases, and 13 bases lay between the germline ends. CDR3 loop: CASSYSSTPSGYTF. CDR3 bases: TGTGCCAGCAGTTACTCGAGTACCCCTTCCGGCTACACCTTC.

This clonotype was picked up a small number of times. V is TRBV7-9 and J is TRBJ2-7, with 8 positions matching TRBD1. The J segment lost 6 bases and the V segment lost 5 bases, leaving 3 bases of the junction unmatched. The CDR3 sequence is 12 residues long. Germline lookup yields CDR1 SEHNR and CDR2 FQNEAQ (reference sequence). CDR3 loop: CASSPGQGEQYF. In nucleotides, the CDR3 is TGTGCCAGCAGCCCTGGACAGGGCGAGCAGTACTTC.